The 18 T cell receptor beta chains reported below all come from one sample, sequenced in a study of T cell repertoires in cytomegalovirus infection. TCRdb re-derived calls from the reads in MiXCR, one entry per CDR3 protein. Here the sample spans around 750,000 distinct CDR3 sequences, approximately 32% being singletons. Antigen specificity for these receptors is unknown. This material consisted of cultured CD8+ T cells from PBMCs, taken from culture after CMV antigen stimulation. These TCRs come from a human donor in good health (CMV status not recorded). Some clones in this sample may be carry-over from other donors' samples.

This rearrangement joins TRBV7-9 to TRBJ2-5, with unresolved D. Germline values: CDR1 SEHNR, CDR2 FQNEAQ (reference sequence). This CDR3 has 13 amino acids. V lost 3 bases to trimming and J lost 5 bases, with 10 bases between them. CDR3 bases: TGTGCCAGCAGCTTGAACGGTGGGGAGACCCAGTACTTC. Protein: CASSLNGGETQYF. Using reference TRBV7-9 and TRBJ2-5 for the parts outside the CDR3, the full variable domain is DTGVSQNPRHKITKRGQNVTFRCDPISEHNRLYWYRQTLGQGPEFLTYFQNEAQLEKSRLLSDRFSAERPKGSFSTLEIQRTEQGDSAMYLCASSLNGGETQYFGPGTRLLVL.

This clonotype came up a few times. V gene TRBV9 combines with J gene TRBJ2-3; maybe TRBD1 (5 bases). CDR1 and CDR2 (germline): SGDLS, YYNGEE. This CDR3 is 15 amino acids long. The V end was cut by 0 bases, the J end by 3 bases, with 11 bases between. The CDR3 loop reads CASSVARGRTDTQYF. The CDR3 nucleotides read TGTGCCAGCAGCGTAGCAAGGGGCAGGACAGATACGCAGTATTTT.

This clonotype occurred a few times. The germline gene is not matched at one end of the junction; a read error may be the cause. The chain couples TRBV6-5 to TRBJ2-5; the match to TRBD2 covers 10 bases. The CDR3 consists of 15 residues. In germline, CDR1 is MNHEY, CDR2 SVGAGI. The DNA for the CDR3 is TGTGCCAGCAGTTACTCGGTGGGCGGGCTAGCGGGGGCCCACTTC. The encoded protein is CASSYSVGGLAGAHF.

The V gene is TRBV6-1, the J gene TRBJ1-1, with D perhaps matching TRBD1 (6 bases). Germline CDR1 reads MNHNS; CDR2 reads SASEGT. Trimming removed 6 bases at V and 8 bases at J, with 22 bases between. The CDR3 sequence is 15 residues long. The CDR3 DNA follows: TGTGCCAGCAGGGGACACGACGGTCCGAACATGGAAGCTTTCTTT. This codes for CASRGHDGPNMEAFF.

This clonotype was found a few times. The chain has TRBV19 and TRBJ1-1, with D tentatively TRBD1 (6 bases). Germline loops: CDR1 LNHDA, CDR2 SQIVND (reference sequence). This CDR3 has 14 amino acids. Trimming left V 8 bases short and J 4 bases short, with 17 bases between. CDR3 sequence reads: CASVPRGGLTEAFF. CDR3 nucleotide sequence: TGTGCCAGTGTCCCCCGAGGGGGGCTCACTGAAGCTTTCTTT.

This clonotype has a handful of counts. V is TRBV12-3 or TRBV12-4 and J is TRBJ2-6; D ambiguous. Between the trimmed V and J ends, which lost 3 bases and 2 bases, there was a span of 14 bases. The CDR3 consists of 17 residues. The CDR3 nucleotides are TGTGCCAGCAGTTTCTTTCAGGAACCTACTGGGGCCAACGTCCTGACTTTC. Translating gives CASSFFQEPTGANVLTF.

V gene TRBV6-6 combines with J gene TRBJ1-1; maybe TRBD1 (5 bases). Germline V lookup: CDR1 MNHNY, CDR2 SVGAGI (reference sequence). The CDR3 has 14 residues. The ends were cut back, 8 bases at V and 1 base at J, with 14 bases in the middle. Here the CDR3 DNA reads TGTGCCAGCCTACAGGCGTTACCGAACACTGAAGCTTTCTTT. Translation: CASLQALPNTEAFF.

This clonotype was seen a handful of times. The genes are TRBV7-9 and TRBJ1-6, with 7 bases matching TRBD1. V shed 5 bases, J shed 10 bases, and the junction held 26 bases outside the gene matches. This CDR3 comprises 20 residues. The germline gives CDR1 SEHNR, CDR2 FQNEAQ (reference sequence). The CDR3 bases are TGTGCCAGCAGCCTTAATGTCGACAGGGAGCTTTACCCCCGGAGGTCACCCCTCCACTTT. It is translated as CASSLNVDRELYPRRSPLHF.

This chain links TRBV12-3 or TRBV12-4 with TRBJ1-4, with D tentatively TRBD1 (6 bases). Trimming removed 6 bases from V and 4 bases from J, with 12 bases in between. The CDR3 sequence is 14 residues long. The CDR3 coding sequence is TGTGCCAGCAGATACAGGGTTTATAATGAAAAACTGTTTTTT. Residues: CASRYRVYNEKLFF.

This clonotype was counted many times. CDR3 amino acids: CASSEVGTGEEQYF. The CDR3 DNA reads TGTGCCAGCAGTGAGGTCGGGACAGGGGAAGAGCAGTACTTC. J is TRBJ2-7 and V is TRBV6-1; 10 nucleotides match TRBD1. The V gene's germline CDR1 is MNHNS and CDR2 SASEGT. The CDR3 is 14 amino acids. With V trimmed by 3 bases and J by 7 bases, 6 bases remained unmatched.

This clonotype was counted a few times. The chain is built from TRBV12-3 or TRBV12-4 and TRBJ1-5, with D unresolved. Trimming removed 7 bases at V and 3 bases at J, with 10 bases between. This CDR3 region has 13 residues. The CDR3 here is CASTPDANQPQHF. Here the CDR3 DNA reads TGTGCCAGCACCCCAGATGCCAATCAGCCCCAGCATTTT.

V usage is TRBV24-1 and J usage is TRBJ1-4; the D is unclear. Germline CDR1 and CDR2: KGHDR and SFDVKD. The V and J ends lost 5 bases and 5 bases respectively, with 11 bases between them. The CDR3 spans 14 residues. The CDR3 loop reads CATSVLGRNEKLFF. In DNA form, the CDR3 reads TGTGCCACCAGTGTTCTGGGCAGGAATGAAAAACTGTTTTTT.

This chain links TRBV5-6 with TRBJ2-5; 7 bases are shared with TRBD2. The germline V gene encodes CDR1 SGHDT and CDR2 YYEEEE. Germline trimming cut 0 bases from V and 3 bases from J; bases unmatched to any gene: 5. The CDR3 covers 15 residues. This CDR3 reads CASSLDGGFEETQYF. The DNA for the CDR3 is TGTGCCAGCAGCTTGGACGGGGGGTTCGAAGAGACCCAGTACTTC.

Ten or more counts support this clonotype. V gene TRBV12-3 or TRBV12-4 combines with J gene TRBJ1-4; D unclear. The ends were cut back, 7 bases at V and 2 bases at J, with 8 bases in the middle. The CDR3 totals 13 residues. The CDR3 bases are TGTGCCAGCACTGGGCGTACTAATGAAAAACTGTTTTTT. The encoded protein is CASTGRTNEKLFF.

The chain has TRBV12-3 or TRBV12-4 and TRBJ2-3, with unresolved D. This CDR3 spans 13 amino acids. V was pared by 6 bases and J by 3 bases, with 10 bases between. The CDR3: CASRALGTDTQYF. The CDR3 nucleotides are TGTGCCAGCAGGGCCCTAGGGACAGATACGCAGTATTTT.

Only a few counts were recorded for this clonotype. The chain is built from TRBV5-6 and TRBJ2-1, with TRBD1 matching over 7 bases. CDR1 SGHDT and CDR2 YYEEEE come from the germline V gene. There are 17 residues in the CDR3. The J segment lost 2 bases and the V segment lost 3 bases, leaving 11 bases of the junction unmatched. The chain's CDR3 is CASSSPVTGDPYNEQFF. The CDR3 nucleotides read TGTGCCAGCAGCTCCCCGGTTACAGGGGACCCCTACAATGAGCAGTTCTTC. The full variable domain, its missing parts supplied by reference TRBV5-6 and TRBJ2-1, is DAGVTQSPTHLIKTRGQQVTLRCSPKSGHDTVSWYQQALGQGPQFIFQYYEEEERQRGNFPDRFSGHQFPNYSSELNVNALLLGDSALYLCASSSPVTGDPYNEQFFGPGTRLTVL.

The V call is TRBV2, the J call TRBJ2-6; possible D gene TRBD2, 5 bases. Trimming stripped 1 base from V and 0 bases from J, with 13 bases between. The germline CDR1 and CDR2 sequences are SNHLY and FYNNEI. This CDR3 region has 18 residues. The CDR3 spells CASSEGGLTSSGANVLTF. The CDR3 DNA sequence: TGTGCCAGCAGTGAAGGCGGACTCACAAGCTCTGGGGCCAACGTCCTGACTTTC.

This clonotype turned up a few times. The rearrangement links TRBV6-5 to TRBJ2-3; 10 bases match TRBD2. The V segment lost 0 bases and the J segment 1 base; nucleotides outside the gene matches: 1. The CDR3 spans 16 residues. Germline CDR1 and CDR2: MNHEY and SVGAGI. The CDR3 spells CASSYSLAGRTDTQYF. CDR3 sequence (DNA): TGTGCCAGCAGTTACTCACTAGCGGGGCGCACAGATACGCAGTATTTT.